The 10 T cell receptor beta chains below all came from one sample that was sequenced in a study of shared clonotypes between healthy human individuals. Repertoires were generated with immunoSEQ multiplex PCR, while TCRdb's copy carries only in-frame clones and drops some. The repertoire consists of about 1.1 million clones, with about 80% occurring once and the leading ten covering 0.52%. The specimen was memory CD4+ T cells from PBMCs. Subset reported: CD45RA-negative fraction. The receptors come from a man aged 18 to 35 in good health. Some clones in this sample may be carry-over from other donors' samples.

On this clone itself: Other DNA sequences in this sample translate to the same CDR3. The chain carries TRBV27 and TRBJ1-3; TRBD1 might be the D (6 bases). CDR1 and CDR2 from the germline V gene are MNHEY and SMNVEV (reference sequence). This CDR3 is built from 14 residues. Trimming pared 4 bases from V and 2 bases from J, leaving 9 bases between. Written as DNA, the CDR3 is TGTGCCAGCAGTTCCAGACAGGCTGGAAACACCATATATTTT. This gives the protein CASSSRQAGNTIYF.

Written as DNA, the CDR3 is TGTGCCAGCAGTCTGACTAGCGGGAGAGACTCAGATACGCAGTATTTT. Translation gives CASSLTSGRDSDTQYF. This chain links TRBV28 with TRBJ2-3; 12 bases are shared with TRBD2. The CDR3 runs 16 residues. With 5 bases clipped from V and 4 bases from J, the junction kept 7 bases outside the gene matches. Germline V gives CDR1 MDHEN, CDR2 SYDVKM.

J is TRBJ2-3 and V is TRBV6-1; TRBD1 aligns across 9 bases. CDR1 and CDR2 (germline): MNHNS, SASEGT. This CDR3 has 14 residues. The V segment lost 6 bases and the J segment 3 bases; nucleotides outside the gene matches: 4. The CDR3 DNA is TGTGCCAGCAGCCTCGGACAGGGGACAGATACGCAGTATTTT. This sequence encodes CASSLGQGTDTQYF.

This clone was observed a handful of times. The V gene is TRBV30, the J gene TRBJ2-7; the D gene is possibly TRBD1 (6 bases). Germline V gives CDR1 GTSNPN, CDR2 SVGIG (reference sequence). V was trimmed by 8 bases and J by 3 bases, leaving 17 bases between them. This CDR3 spans 13 amino acids. CDR3 in DNA: TGTGCCGGGACATCGTTAAAGCACTACGAGCAGTACTTC. This gives the protein CAGTSLKHYEQYF.

This sequence joins TRBV28 and TRBJ2-1; 10 bases are shared with TRBD2. V was clipped by 6 bases and J by 2 bases; unmatched bases: 7. The CDR3 is 16 amino acids. Germline V lookup: CDR1 MDHEN, CDR2 SYDVKM. The CDR3 DNA sequence: TGTGCCAGCAGACCGCCCGGGACTAGCGCCTACAATGAGCAGTTCTTC. Its protein product is CASRPPGTSAYNEQFF.

CDR3 DNA sequence: TGTGCCAGCAGCTTAGACTGGGACAGGGAGAAAACCGGGGAGCTGTTTTTT. Its protein product is CASSLDWDREKTGELFF. The chain joins TRBV7-2 to TRBJ2-2, with 9 positions matching TRBD1. The CDR3 is made up of 17 amino acids. Germline V gene lookup returns CDR1 SGHTA and CDR2 FQGNSA. Trimming removed 1 base from V and 5 bases from J; junction bases left unmatched: 8.

This chain links TRBV6-1 with TRBJ1-5, with 8 bases aligning to TRBD1. V shed 4 bases, J shed 2 bases, and the junction held 7 bases outside the gene matches. Germline CDR1 reads MNHNS; CDR2 reads SASEGT. This CDR3 spans 16 amino acids. CDR3 sequence: CASSGAGGGGNQPQHF. The CDR3 nucleotides read TGTGCCAGCAGTGGGGCAGGGGGCGGGGGCAATCAGCCCCAGCATTTT.

V is TRBV6-6 and J is TRBJ1-3; D ambiguous. In germline, CDR1 is MNHNY, CDR2 SVGAGI (reference sequence). This CDR3 region has 13 residues. The V end was cut by 6 bases, the J end by 2 bases, with 8 bases between. The CDR3 is CASSASAGNTIYF. The CDR3, as DNA: TGTGCCAGCAGCGCTTCGGCTGGAAACACCATATATTTT.

The sample holds a few counts of this clone. The V and J genes are TRBV5-4 and TRBJ2-1, with D possibly being TRBD1 (5 bases). Germline values: CDR1 SGHNT, CDR2 YYREEE (reference sequence). V dropped 6 bases and J dropped 0 bases, with 13 bases sitting between them. This CDR3 spans 15 amino acids. CDR3 nucleotide sequence: TGTGCCAGCAACCCCCAGGGTGGCTCCTACAATGAGCAGTTCTTC. Protein product: CASNPQGGSYNEQFF.

The rearrangement joins TRBV5-8 to TRBJ2-1; 8 bases are a match to TRBD2. Per germline, CDR1 SGHTS and CDR2 YDEGEE. The CDR3 is 16 residues long. With 1 base clipped from V and 9 bases from J, the junction kept 12 bases outside the gene matches. CDR3 nucleotides: TGTGCCAGCAGCTTGCGGAGCGGGAGACATACGACTGAGCAGTTCTTC. Its translation: CASSLRSGRHTTEQFF. The entire variable domain, with the rest obtained from reference TRBV5-8 and TRBJ2-1, is as follows: EAGVTQSPTHLIKTRGQQATLRCSPISGHTSVYWYQQALGLGLQFLLWYDEGEERNRGNFPPRFSGRQFPNYSSELNVNALELEDSALYLCASSLRSGRHTTEQFFGPGTRLTVL.